Each of the 17 T cell receptor beta chains below was sequenced from the same sample in a study of blood T cell repertoires in COVID-19. Some clones are missing from TCRdb's copy, which holds only in-frame ones; the method was immunoSEQ multiplex PCR. Among some 160,000 clones, 75% to 85% were seen once, and the ten largest hold 3% to 4%. Specimen: PBMCs or T cells enriched from blood (not recorded which). The receptors were sampled from a woman aged 60-75 years who had recovered from COVID-19.

This clone was counted between two and nine times. The rearrangement links TRBV11-2 to TRBJ2-3; TRBD2 agrees at 13 bases. The CDR3 spans 17 residues. Germline trimming cut 5 bases from V and 6 bases from J; bases unmatched to any gene: 11. CDR1 is SGHAT, CDR2 FQNNGV, per germline. CDR3 amino acids: CASSAQTSGGLADTQYF. CDR3 bases: TGTGCCAGCAGCGCCCAGACTAGCGGGGGGCTAGCGGATACGCAGTATTTT.

This sequence joins TRBV20-1 and TRBJ1-1; no firm D call. Trimming took off 3 bases at V and 3 bases at J, with 11 bases between the two ends. The CDR3 totals 13 residues. Germline V gene lookup returns CDR1 DFQATT and CDR2 SNEGSKA (reference sequence). The chain's CDR3 is CSASDALHTEAFF. CDR3 sequence (DNA): TGCAGTGCTAGTGACGCACTCCACACTGAAGCTTTCTTT.

This clone has only a few counts. The chain links TRBV6-6 to TRBJ1-3, with a weak D call TRBD1 (5 bases). The germline V and J ends were trimmed by 5 bases and 9 bases, with 17 bases remaining between them. Per the germline V gene, CDR1 is MNHNY and CDR2 is SVGAGI (reference sequence). The CDR3 is 14 residues long. The CDR3 DNA is TGTGCCAGCAGTCCGGGTGGGACTTTTATCACCATATATTTT. Its protein is CASSPGGTFITIYF.

The chain's CDR3 is CASSLATGRQPQHF. CDR3 bases: TGCGCCAGCAGCTTGGCCACAGGGCGTCAGCCCCAGCATTTT. This chain uses TRBV5-1 with TRBJ1-5; TRBD1 might be the D (6 bases). CDR3 size: 14 residues. The V gene's germline CDR1 is SGHRS and CDR2 YFSETQ. The ends were cut back, 0 bases at V and 6 bases at J, with 10 bases in the middle.

The gene calls are TRBV12-5 and TRBJ1-5; 7 positions agree with TRBD1. With V trimmed by 1 base and J by 4 bases, 4 bases remained unmatched. This CDR3 region has 15 residues. Germline loops: CDR1 LGHNT, CDR2 FRNRAP. The CDR3 DNA reads TGTGCTAGTGGTTTGGACAGGGGTGGTAATCAGCCCCAGCATTTT. Translating gives CASGLDRGGNQPQHF.

This clone was counted a few times. At one boundary the junction diverges from the germline segment, which might be a read error. The rearrangement uses TRBV19 and TRBJ2-1; TRBD2 agrees at 9 bases. The CDR3 totals 15 residues. In germline, CDR1 is LNHDA, CDR2 SQIVND (reference sequence). CDR3 sequence: CASSGGGASNNEQFF. The CDR3 nucleotides are TGTGCCAGTAGTGGCGGGGGGGCCTCCAACAATGAGCAGTTCTTC.

This clone occurred a few times. V gene TRBV27 combines with J gene TRBJ2-7, with 10 bases identical to TRBD1. Germline CDR1 MNHEY, CDR2 SMNVEV (reference sequence). The CDR3 consists of 13 residues. The junction had 1 base not matched to a gene; V was cut back by 2 bases and J by 6 bases. CDR3 sequence: CASSLGQGGEQYF. In nucleotides, the CDR3 is TGTGCCAGCAGTTTAGGACAGGGGGGCGAGCAGTACTTC.

This clone was counted a single time. The V and J genes are TRBV5-1 and TRBJ2-7; 8 positions agree with TRBD2. Germline-derived CDR1 and CDR2 are SGHRS and YFSETQ. J lost 0 bases, V lost 0 bases, and 8 bases had no gene match. The CDR3 runs 17 residues. The DNA of the CDR3 is TGCGCCAGCAGCTTGGGAGCTAGCGGGTTGAGCTCCTACGAGCAGTACTTC. Translation: CASSLGASGLSSYEQYF.

The chain is built from TRBV4-1 and TRBJ2-7; TRBD1 aligns across 7 bases. V lost 3 bases and J lost 6; bases outside the gene matches: 2. The CDR3 runs to 12 residues. Germline V gene sequence: CDR1 MGHRA, CDR2 YSYEKL. CDR3 sequence: CASSQTGLEQYF. DNA of the CDR3: TGCGCCAGCAGCCAGACAGGGCTCGAGCAGTACTTC.

This clone showed up just once. The V and J genes are TRBV5-1 and TRBJ2-6; TRBD1 is a possible D gene (6 bases). The V end was cut by 4 bases, the J end by 7 bases, with 15 bases between. This CDR3 spans 15 amino acids. Per germline, CDR1 SGHRS and CDR2 YFSETQ. CDR3 residues: CASSNNRVGANVLTF. The CDR3 nucleotides read TGCGCCAGCAGCAACAACAGGGTTGGAGCCAACGTCCTGACTTTC.

The chain employs TRBV11-2 and TRBJ2-2; maybe TRBD1 (6 bases). This CDR3 comprises 15 residues. Germline V gives CDR1 SGHAT, CDR2 FQNNGV. V was pared by 5 bases and J by 2 bases, with 12 bases between. CDR3 sequence (DNA): TGTGCCAGCAGCACTTCGGACAGTAACACCGGGGAGCTGTTTTTT. Its translation: CASSTSDSNTGELFF.

The gene calls are TRBV4-2 and TRBJ2-4, with a weak D call TRBD2 (7 bases). Trimming cost V 3 bases and J 6 bases, with 15 bases left between them. Germline V gene sequence: CDR1 LGHNA, CDR2 YNFKEQ. The CDR3 spans 15 residues. Here the CDR3 reads CASSQEGGPGNIQYF. The CDR3 coding sequence is TGTGCCAGCAGCCAGGAGGGGGGGCCGGGAAACATTCAGTACTTC.

The chain combines TRBV29-1 with TRBJ1-5; D is possibly TRBD1 (5 bases). The germline V gene has CDR1 SQVTM and CDR2 ANQGSEA. The CDR3 contains 12 residues. Deletions cut 5 bases from V and 6 bases from J, with 11 bases between. The CDR3 coding sequence is TGCAGCGTTCGGGGGTACGGTCAGCCCCAGCATTTT. It codes for CSVRGYGQPQHF.

In its sample, this clone was seen a few times. This sequence joins TRBV19 and TRBJ2-4; 7 positions match TRBD1. The CDR3 covers 15 residues. Losses at the gene ends were 6 bases for V and 2 bases for J; bases not matched to a gene: 7. Per the germline V gene, CDR1 is LNHDA and CDR2 is SQIVND (reference sequence). The CDR3 DNA reads TGTGCCAGTAGCCGACAGGGTATGTCCAAAAACATTCAGTACTTC. This gives the protein CASSRQGMSKNIQYF.

The chain carries TRBV29-1 and TRBJ2-7, with TRBD1 identical over 8 bases. The J segment lost 5 bases and the V segment lost 7 bases, leaving 7 bases of the junction unmatched. The CDR3 is made up of 12 amino acids. Per the germline V gene, CDR1 is SQVTM and CDR2 is ANQGSEA. The CDR3 nucleotides are TGCAGCGCCGATGGACAGGGCCACGAGCAGTACTTC. Its translation is CSADGQGHEQYF.

The chain combines TRBV21-1 with TRBJ1-2. TRBV21-1 is tagged as a pseudogene. The CDR3 contains 18 residues. CDR3 protein: CASSKALPGRADNYGYTF. The CDR3 nucleotides read TGTGCCAGCAGCAAAGCGCTTCCCGGGAGAGCGGATAACTATGGCTACACCTTC.

The chain combines TRBV6-5 with TRBJ2-6; no reliable D call. Trimming left V 1 base short and J 0 bases short, with 7 bases between. This CDR3 has 16 residues. CDR1 and CDR2 from the germline V gene are MNHEY and SVGAGI. Here the CDR3 reads CASSYYGSSGANVLTF. As DNA, the CDR3 is TGTGCCAGCAGTTACTACGGGTCCTCTGGGGCCAACGTCCTGACTTTC.